The TCR beta chain described here comes from a study of vaccination and CD4 T cells after COVID-19. Study summary: Each of the control cultures got a CEFX pool, an HIV-1 Nef pool, or no peptide. Study-level results: The median count of SARS-CoV-2-reactive clonotypes rose from about 20 to 38, not significantly.

Treatment given: 10-day PBMC culture with coronavirus spike peptide pools or control peptides (ViraFEST assay). Peptide pools at roughly 10 ug/ml, together with approximately 10 IU/ml IL-2, were added to cultures of some 2 million PBMCs per well. The CDR3 loop spans 16 amino acids. V was shortened by 5 bases and J by 0 bases, with 15 bases between the two germline ends. Germline V lookup: CDR1 LNHDA, CDR2 SQIVND (reference sequence). This clonotype has just one count. The antigen is not known. Cultured CD4+ T-cell DNA underwent Oncomine TCR Beta short-read sequencing. Genomic DNA extraction was carried out from cultured CD4+ T cells. TCRdb reanalysed the PCR reads using MiXCR and keeps one entry per CDR3 protein. The table includes some 13,000 distinct CDR3 sequences, around a quarter detected once.

This receptor was taken from a human donor who had recovered from COVID-19. Sequences were obtained from CD4+ T cells from blood, cultured in vitro. The chain combines TRBV19 with TRBJ2-3; unclear D gene. Here the CDR3 DNA reads TGTGCCAGTAGTTTGACTTCATTAACTAGCACAGATACGCAGTATTTT. Translating gives CASSLTSLTSTDTQYF.